The next 15 T cell receptor beta chains were all read from a single sample in a study of CD8+ T cells in alopecia areata. Regarding treatment: oral pan-JAK inhibitor, 5-10 mg twice daily. RNA was isolated and reverse transcribed to cDNA, the sequencing template. Produced via immunoSEQ multiplex PCR; TCRdb's table is partial and in-frame only. The repertoire holds 130,000 or so clones, roughly nine tenths seen once, with 13% in the top ten. The sample here was CD8+ T cells sorted from blood, taken at week 4, from a patient treated with tofacitinib. These receptors were obtained from a human donor with alopecia areata.

This chain uses TRBV7-6 with TRBJ2-1; TRBD2 aligns across 9 bases. After removal of 5 bases from V and 9 bases from J, the junction contained 2 bases not matched to a gene. Germline CDR1 SGHVS, CDR2 FNYEAQ. The length of the CDR3 is 12 residues. For the CDR3, the DNA is TGTGCCAGCAGCCTGACTAGCGGTGAGCAGTTCTTC. Its protein is CASSLTSGEQFF.

V and J are TRBV4-1 and TRBJ1-2, with unresolved D. V lost 1 base to trimming and J lost 6 bases, with 9 bases between them. Looked up from germline, CDR1 is MGHRA and CDR2 is YSYEKL. This CDR3 contains 13 residues. The CDR3 nucleotides read TGCGCCAGCAGCCAAGTATTGAGCGATGGCTACACCTTC. It codes for CASSQVLSDGYTF.

V and J are TRBV7-9 and TRBJ1-2; 11 nucleotides agree with TRBD1. V was clipped by 4 bases and J by 6 bases; unmatched bases: 7. Germline loops: CDR1 SEHNR, CDR2 FQNEAQ (reference sequence). The length of the CDR3 is 15 residues. This CDR3 is CASSSGQGALDGYTF. DNA of the CDR3: TGTGCCAGCAGCTCAGGACAGGGGGCCCTAGATGGCTACACCTTC.

This clone was counted once. This chain joins TRBV11-2 and TRBJ2-3; 8 bases agree with TRBD1. The CDR3 totals 14 residues. Germline loops: CDR1 SGHAT, CDR2 FQNNGV. V shed 5 bases and J 2 bases; nucleotides not matched to a gene: 3. CDR3 coding DNA: TGTGCCAGCAGCGCGGACAGGGCCACAGATACGCAGTATTTT. It specifies CASSADRATDTQYF.

There are a few counts of this clone. The CDR3 is CASSYGSGRSYEQYF. CDR3 bases: TGTGCCAGCAGCTACGGTAGCGGGAGGTCCTACGAGCAGTACTTC. This chain connects TRBV5-8 to TRBJ2-7, with 10 bases matching TRBD2. Germline V gives CDR1 SGHTS, CDR2 YDEGEE. The CDR3 loop spans 15 amino acids. V trimming: 3 bases; J trimming: 1 base; junction bases outside the gene matches: 4.

The chain employs TRBV10-2 and TRBJ2-1; maybe TRBD1 (6 bases). V shed 4 bases and J shed 6 bases, with 16 bases lying between them. Germline loops: CDR1 WSHSY, CDR2 SAAADI. This CDR3 region has 15 residues. The CDR3 DNA is TGCGCCAGCAGTGCGACGACAGGATACCTCAATGAGCAGTTCTTC. Translated, it gives CASSATTGYLNEQFF.

The chain recombines TRBV29-1 with TRBJ2-7, with 10 positions matching TRBD1. Trimming took 6 bases from V and 0 from J; bases not matched to a gene: 5. The CDR3 is 14 amino acids. Germline V gene lookup returns CDR1 SQVTM and CDR2 ANQGSEA. The CDR3 coding sequence is TGCAGCGTCTCGGGACAGGGGCCCTCCTACGAGCAGTACTTC. Protein sequence: CSVSGQGPSYEQYF.

This rearrangement joins TRBV9 to TRBJ2-7, with 7 bases matching TRBD2. Germline values: CDR1 SGDLS, CDR2 YYNGEE. There are 12 residues in the CDR3. Trimming took 3 bases from V and 9 from J; bases not matched to a gene: 6. The CDR3 loop reads CASSDASGGQYF. CDR3 nucleotide sequence: TGTGCCAGCAGCGACGCTAGCGGCGGGCAGTACTTC.

Regarding this clone: At the DNA level, this CDR3 is encoded by other sequences in the same sample as well. This rearrangement joins TRBV29-1 to TRBJ2-7, with 7 bases aligning to TRBD1. Trimming cost V 7 bases and J 0 bases; bases outside gene matches: 6. The length of the CDR3 is 13 residues. From germline, CDR1 is SQVTM and CDR2 ANQGSEA. The CDR3 loop reads CSARDSTSYEQYF. The CDR3 region has the DNA TGCAGCGCCAGGGACAGCACCTCCTACGAGCAGTACTTC.

V usage is TRBV30 and J usage is TRBJ2-5; unclear D gene. The J call is in doubt because the DNA end fits TRBJ2-7 better. CDR3 size: 13 residues. The germline gives CDR1 GTSNPN, CDR2 SVGIG (reference sequence). The CDR3 spells CAWSVDLSYEQYF. For the CDR3, the DNA is TGTGCCTGGAGTGTAGATCTGTCCTACGAGCAGTACTTC.

The V gene is TRBV30, the J gene TRBJ2-1; D unresolved. Trimming stripped 2 bases from V and 4 bases from J, with 9 bases between. The CDR3 covers 13 residues. Germline CDR1 reads GTSNPN; CDR2 reads SVGIG (reference sequence). CDR3 amino acids: CAWSPTRYNEQFF. CDR3 nucleotide sequence: TGTGCCTGGAGTCCTACGCGGTACAATGAGCAGTTCTTC.

This CDR3 reads CASSAHPYEQYF. The CDR3 coding sequence is TGTGCCAGCAGCGCTCACCCGTACGAGCAGTACTTC. V gene TRBV11-2 combines with J gene TRBJ2-7; D gene uncertain. Trimming pared 5 bases from V and 4 bases from J, leaving 9 bases between. The germline CDR1 and CDR2 sequences are SGHAT and FQNNGV. CDR3 length: 12 amino acids.

The chain has TRBV30 and TRBJ1-1, with 7 bases that match TRBD1. The CDR3 has 15 amino acids. The V gene end was trimmed by 2 bases and the J gene end by 6 bases; junction bases not matched to a gene: 12. Germline lookup yields CDR1 GTSNPN and CDR2 SVGIG (reference sequence). CDR3 in amino acids: CAWSPGQWGLAEAFF. The DNA of the CDR3 is TGTGCCTGGAGTCCGGGACAGTGGGGTCTGGCTGAAGCTTTCTTT. Based on the CDR3 plus reference TRBV30 and TRBJ1-1, the full variable domain is SQTIHQWPATLVQPVGSPLSLECTVEGTSNPNLYWYRQAAGRGLQLLFYSVGIGQISSEVPQNLSASRPQDRQFILSSKKLLLSDSGFYLCAWSPGQWGLAEAFFGQGTRLTVV.

The chain has TRBV9 and TRBJ2-3; perhaps TRBD2 as D (5 bases). CDR3 length: 13 residues. Germline V gene sequence: CDR1 SGDLS, CDR2 YYNGEE. V lost 3 bases, J lost 5 bases, and 10 bases lay in between. CDR3 residues: CASSETRGDTQYF. The CDR3 DNA follows: TGTGCCAGCAGCGAGACTCGGGGAGATACGCAGTATTTT.

The chain is built from TRBV19 and TRBJ2-3; tentative D call: TRBD2 (7 bases). The V gene's germline CDR1 is LNHDA and CDR2 SQIVND (reference sequence). The CDR3 covers 15 residues. The ends were cut back, 7 bases at V and 1 base at J, with 15 bases in the middle. CDR3 in amino acids: CASTNGGRRTDTQYF. CDR3 sequence (DNA): TGTGCCAGTACCAACGGGGGGCGCCGCACAGATACGCAGTATTTT.